This T cell receptor beta chain comes out of a study of blood T cell repertoires in COVID-19. Looking at the study overall: The cDNA or gDNA used as material had been derived from T cells, B-cell-depleted T cells, or PBMCs.

Repertoires were generated with immunoSEQ multiplex PCR, while TCRdb's copy carries only in-frame clones and drops some. The sample records roughly 280,000 clones, approximately 85% being singletons. The receptor's source is a woman in her sixties or seventies with acute or convalescent COVID-19. The sequencing sample was made of peripheral blood.

The CDR3 loop is CASSYSNPGQTGYTF. In DNA form, the CDR3 reads TGTGCCAGCAGTTACTCCAACCCGGGACAGACGGGCTACACCTTC. V and J are TRBV6-5 and TRBJ1-2, with TRBD1 matching 7 bases. Trimming removed 0 bases from V and 8 bases from J; junction bases left unmatched: 9. CDR3 size: 15 residues. The germline V gene encodes CDR1 MNHEY and CDR2 SVGAGI.